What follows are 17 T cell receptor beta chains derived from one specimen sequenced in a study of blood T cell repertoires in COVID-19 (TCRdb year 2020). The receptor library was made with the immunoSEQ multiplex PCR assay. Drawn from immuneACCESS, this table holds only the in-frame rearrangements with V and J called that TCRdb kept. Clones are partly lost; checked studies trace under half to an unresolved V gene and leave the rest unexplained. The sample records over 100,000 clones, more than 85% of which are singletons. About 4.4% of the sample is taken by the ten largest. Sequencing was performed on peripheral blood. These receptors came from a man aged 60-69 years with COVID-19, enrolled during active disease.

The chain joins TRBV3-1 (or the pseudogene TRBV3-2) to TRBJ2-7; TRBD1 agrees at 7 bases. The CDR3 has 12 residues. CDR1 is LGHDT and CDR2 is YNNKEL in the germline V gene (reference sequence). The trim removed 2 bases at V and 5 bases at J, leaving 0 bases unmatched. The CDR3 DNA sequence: TGTGCCAGCAGCCAAACAGGGGACGAGCAGTACTTC. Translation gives CASSQTGDEQYF.

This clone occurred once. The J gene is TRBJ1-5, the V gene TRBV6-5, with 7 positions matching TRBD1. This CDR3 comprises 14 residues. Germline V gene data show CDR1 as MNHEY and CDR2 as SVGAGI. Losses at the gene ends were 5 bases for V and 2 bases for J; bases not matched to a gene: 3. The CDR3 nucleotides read TGTGCCAGCAGTACAGGGGCCGGCAATCAGCCCCAGCATTTT. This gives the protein CASSTGAGNQPQHF.

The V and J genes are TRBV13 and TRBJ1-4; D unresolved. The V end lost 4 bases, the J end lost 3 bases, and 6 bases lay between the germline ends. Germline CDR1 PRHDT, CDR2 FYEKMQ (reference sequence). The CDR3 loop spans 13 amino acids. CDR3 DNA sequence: TGTGCCAGCAGCTGGCAAGCTAATGAAAAACTGTTTTTT. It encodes CASSWQANEKLFF.

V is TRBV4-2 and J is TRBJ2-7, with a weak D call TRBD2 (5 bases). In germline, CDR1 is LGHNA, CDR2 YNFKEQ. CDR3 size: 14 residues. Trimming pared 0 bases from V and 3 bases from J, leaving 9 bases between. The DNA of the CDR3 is TGTGCCAGCAGCCAAGATCGGGGTCGCTACGAGCAGTACTTC. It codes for CASSQDRGRYEQYF.

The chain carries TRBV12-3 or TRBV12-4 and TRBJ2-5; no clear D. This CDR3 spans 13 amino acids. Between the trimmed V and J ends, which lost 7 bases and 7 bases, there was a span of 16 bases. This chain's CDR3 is CASTTHTLRTQYF. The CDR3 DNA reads TGTGCCAGCACTACCCATACGTTGAGGACCCAGTACTTC.

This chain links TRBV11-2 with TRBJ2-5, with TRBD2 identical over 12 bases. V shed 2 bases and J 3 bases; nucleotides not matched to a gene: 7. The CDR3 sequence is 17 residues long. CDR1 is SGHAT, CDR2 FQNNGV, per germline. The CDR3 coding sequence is TGTGCCAGCAGCTTATCTTGGCTAGCGGGGGGGGAAGAGACCCAGTACTTC. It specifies CASSLSWLAGGEETQYF.

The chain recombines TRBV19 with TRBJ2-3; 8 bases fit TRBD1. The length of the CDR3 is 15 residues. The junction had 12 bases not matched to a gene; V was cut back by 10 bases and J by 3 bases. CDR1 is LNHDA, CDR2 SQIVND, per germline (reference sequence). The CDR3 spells CATKPYDRGTDTQYF. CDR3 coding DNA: TGTGCCACCAAACCGTACGACAGGGGAACAGATACGCAGTATTTT.

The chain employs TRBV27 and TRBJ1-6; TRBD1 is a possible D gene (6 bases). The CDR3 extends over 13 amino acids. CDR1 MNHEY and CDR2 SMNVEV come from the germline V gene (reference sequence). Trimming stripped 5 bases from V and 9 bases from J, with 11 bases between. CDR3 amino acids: CASSTNRVSPLHF. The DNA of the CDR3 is TGTGCCAGCAGTACAAACAGGGTTTCACCCCTCCACTTT.

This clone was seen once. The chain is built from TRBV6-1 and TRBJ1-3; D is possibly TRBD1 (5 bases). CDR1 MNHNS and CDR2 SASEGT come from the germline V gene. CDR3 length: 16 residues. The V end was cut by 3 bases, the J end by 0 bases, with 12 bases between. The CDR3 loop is CASSDIQVSSGNTIYF. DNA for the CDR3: TGTGCCAGCAGTGACATACAGGTTTCCTCTGGAAACACCATATATTTT.

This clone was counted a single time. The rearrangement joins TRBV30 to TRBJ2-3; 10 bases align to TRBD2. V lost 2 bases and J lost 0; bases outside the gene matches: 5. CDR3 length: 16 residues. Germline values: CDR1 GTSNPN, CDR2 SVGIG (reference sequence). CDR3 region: CAWSSGLATSTDTQYF. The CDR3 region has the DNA TGTGCCTGGAGTTCGGGACTAGCGACTAGCACAGATACGCAGTATTTT.

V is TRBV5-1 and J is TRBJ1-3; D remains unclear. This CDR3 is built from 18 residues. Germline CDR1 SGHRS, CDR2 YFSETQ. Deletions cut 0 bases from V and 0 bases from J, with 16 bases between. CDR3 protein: CASSLDPPGADSGNTIYF. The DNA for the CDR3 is TGCGCCAGCAGCTTGGATCCCCCCGGAGCAGACTCTGGAAACACCATATATTTT.

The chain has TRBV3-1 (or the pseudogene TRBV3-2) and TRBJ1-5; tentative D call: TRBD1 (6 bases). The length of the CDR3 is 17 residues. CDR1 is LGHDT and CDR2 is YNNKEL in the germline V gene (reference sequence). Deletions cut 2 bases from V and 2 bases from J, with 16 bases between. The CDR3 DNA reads TGTGCCAGCAGCCAATACCAGGGTCGGACAGGCAATCAGCCCCAGCATTTT. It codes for CASSQYQGRTGNQPQHF.

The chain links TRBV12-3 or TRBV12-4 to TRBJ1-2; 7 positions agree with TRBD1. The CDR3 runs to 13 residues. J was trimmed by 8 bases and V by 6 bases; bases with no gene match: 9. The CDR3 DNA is TGTGCCAGCAGCCTCGGGACAGCGAGGGGCTACACCTTC. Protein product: CASSLGTARGYTF.

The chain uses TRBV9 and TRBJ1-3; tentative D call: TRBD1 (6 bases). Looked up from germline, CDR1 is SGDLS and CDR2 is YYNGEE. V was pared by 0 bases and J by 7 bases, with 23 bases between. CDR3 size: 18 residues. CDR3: CASSVATGTRSPANTIYF. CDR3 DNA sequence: TGTGCCAGCAGCGTAGCGACCGGGACACGATCGCCGGCGAACACCATATATTTT. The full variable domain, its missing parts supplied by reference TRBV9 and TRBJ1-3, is DSGVTQTPKHLITATGQRVTLRCSPRSGDLSVYWYQQSLDQGLQFLIQYYNGEERAKGNILERFSAQQFPDLHSELNLSSLELGDSALYFCASSVATGTRSPANTIYFGEGSWLTVV.

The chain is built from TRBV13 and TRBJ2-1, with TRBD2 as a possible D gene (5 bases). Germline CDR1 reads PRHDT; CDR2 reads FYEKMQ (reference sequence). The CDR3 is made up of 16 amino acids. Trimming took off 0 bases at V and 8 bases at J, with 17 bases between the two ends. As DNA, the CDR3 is TGTGCCAGCAGCTTAGGCACTAGATCCCCCTTAGATGAGCAGTTCTTC. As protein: CASSLGTRSPLDEQFF. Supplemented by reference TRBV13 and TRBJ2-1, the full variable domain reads AAGVIQSPRHLIKEKRETATLKCYPIPRHDTVYWYQQGPGQDPQFLISFYEKMQSDKGSIPDRFSAQQFSDYHSELNMSSLELGDSALYFCASSLGTRSPLDEQFFGPGTRLTVL.

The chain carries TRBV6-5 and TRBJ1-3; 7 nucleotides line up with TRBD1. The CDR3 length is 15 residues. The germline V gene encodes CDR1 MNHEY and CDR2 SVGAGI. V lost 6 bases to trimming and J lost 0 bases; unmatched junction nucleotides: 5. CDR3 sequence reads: CASSIQGVSGNTIYF. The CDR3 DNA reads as TGTGCCAGCAGCATTCAGGGGGTCTCTGGAAACACCATATATTTT.

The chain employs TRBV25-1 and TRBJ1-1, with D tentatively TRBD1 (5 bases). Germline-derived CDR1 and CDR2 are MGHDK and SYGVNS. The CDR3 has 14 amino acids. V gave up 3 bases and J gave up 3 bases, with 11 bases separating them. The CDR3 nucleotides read TGTGCCAGCAGTGACTGGCAGGGTTACACTGAAGCTTTCTTT. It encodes CASSDWQGYTEAFF.